This T cell receptor beta chain was sequenced in a study of blood T cell repertoires in COVID-19. Study background: Acute and convalescent COVID-19 specimens originated in the United States, Italy and Spain. PBMCs, B-cell-depleted T cells, or T cells were the source of the cDNA or gDNA that made up the material.

Germline lookup yields CDR1 MNHEY and CDR2 SMNVEV (reference sequence). V lost 8 bases and J 5 bases, leaving 15 bases between the germline ends. The CDR3 loop spans 14 amino acids. Enrollment of patients from Seattle took place during active infection, with longitudinal follow-up. Original processing methods: Estimated nucleated cell counts came from reference gene primer amplification. Clones were sequenced by immunoSEQ multiplex PCR, and TCRdb holds only the in-frame ones, with some missing. V, J and clone size were drawn from that table, and D and trimming were deduced from the DNA. The profile shows hundreds of thousands of clones, roughly 81% of them singletons.

This clonotype originated in a woman older than 75 with COVID-19, enrolled during active disease. Sequencing used peripheral blood. This sequence joins TRBV27 and TRBJ2-2; D possibly corresponds to TRBD1 (6 bases). CDR3 sequence (DNA): TGTGCCAGCTCCAGGGGCCTTGGGACCGGGGAGCTGTTTTTT. This encodes CASSRGLGTGELFF.